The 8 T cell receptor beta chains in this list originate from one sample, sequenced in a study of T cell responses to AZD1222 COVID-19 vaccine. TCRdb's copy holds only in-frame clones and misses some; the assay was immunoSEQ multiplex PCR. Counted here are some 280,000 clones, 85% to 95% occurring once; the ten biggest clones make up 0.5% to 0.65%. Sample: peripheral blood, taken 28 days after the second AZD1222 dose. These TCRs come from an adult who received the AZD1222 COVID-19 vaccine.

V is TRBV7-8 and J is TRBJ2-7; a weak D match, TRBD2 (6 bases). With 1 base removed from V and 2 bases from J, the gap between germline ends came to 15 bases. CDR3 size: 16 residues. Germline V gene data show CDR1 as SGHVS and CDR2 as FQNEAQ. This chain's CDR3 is CASSLDPGLPTYEQYF. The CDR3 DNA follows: TGTGCCAGCAGCTTAGACCCGGGACTTCCTACCTACGAGCAGTACTTC.

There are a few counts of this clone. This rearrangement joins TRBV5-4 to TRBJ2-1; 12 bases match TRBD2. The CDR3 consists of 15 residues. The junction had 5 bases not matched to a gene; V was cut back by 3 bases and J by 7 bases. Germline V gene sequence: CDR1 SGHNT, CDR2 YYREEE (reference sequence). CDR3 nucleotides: TGTGCCAGCAGCTGGGAGACTAGCGGGAGTAATGAGCAGTTCTTC. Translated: CASSWETSGSNEQFF.

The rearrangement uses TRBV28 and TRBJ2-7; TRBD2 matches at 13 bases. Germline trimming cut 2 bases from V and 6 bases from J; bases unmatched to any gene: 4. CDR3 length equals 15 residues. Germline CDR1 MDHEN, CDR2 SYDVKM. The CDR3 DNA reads TGTGCCAGCAGTTTAGGACTAGCGGGAGCATCCGAGCAGTACTTC. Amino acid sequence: CASSLGLAGASEQYF.

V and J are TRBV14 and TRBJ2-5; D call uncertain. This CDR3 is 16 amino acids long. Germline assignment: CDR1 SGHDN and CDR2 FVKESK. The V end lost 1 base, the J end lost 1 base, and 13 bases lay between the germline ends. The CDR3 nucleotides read TGTGCCAGCAGCCAAGCTAGAACCTCGGGCCAAGAGACCCAGTACTTC. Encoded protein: CASSQARTSGQETQYF.

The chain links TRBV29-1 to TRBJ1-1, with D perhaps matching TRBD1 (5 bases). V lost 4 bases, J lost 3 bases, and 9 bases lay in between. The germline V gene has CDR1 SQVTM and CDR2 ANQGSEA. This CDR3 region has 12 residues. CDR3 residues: CSVGRGDTEAFF. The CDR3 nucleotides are TGCAGCGTTGGGAGGGGAGACACTGAAGCTTTCTTT.

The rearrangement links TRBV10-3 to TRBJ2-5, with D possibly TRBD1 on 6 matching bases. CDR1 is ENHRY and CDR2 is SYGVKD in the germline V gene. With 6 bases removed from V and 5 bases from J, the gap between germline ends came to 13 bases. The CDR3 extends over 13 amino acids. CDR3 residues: CAISPGEWETQYF. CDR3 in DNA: TGTGCCATCAGCCCAGGGGAATGGGAGACCCAGTACTTC.

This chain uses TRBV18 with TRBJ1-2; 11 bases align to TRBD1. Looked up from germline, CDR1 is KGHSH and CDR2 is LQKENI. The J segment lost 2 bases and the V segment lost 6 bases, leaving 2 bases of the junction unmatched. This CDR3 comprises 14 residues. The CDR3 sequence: CASSGQGANYGYTF. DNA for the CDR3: TGTGCCAGCTCTGGACAGGGGGCGAACTATGGCTACACCTTC.

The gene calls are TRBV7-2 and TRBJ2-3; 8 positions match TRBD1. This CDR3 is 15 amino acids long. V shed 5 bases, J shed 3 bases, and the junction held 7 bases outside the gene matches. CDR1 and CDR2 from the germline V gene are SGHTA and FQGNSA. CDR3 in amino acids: CASSLIRQGTDTQYF. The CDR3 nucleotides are TGTGCCAGCAGCCTTATTAGACAGGGGACAGATACGCAGTATTTT. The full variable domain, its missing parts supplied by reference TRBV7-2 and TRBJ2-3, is GAGVSQSPSNKVTEKGKDVELRCDPISGHTALYWYRQSLGQGLEFLIYFQGNSAPDKSGLPSDRFSAERTGGSVSTLTIQRTQQEDSAVYLCASSLIRQGTDTQYFGPGTRLTVL.